Listed below are T cell receptor beta chains from one sample, sequenced in a study of blood T cell repertoires in COVID-19. The table came from immunoSEQ multiplex PCR; TCRdb's copy has only in-frame clones and leaves some out. The sample shows 200,000 to 250,000 clones, 85% to 90% of them seen only once. Sequences were obtained from peripheral blood. These receptors were obtained from a woman in her forties or fifties with COVID-19, enrolled during active disease. The CDR3 runs from the conserved cysteine through the conserved F or W. Fields, in order: D gene, J gene, V gene, clone size, CDR3 protein. A D gene is named only where the DNA matches it firmly. Where a row states a size, it is once, few, many or the class of an expanded clone; other rows omit it.

d_call: TRBD2; j_call: TRBJ2-5; v_call: TRBV11-2; clone_size: -; cdr3_aa: CASSLGGTSGGLETQYF
d_call: -; j_call: TRBJ1-5; v_call: TRBV7-2; clone_size: -; cdr3_aa: CASSLPPQPQHF
d_call: TRBD2; j_call: TRBJ2-3; v_call: TRBV19; clone_size: -; cdr3_aa: CASSIRLAGSDTQYF
d_call: -; j_call: TRBJ2-2; v_call: TRBV7-6; clone_size: -; cdr3_aa: CASSSLLGGTVGELFF
d_call: -; j_call: TRBJ1-1; v_call: TRBV19; clone_size: -; cdr3_aa: CASTSKGEVTEAFF
d_call: TRBD1; j_call: TRBJ1-1; v_call: TRBV4-1; clone_size: many; cdr3_aa: CASSQPGGKSTGTEAFF
d_call: -; j_call: TRBJ2-3; v_call: TRBV2; clone_size: once; cdr3_aa: CASSEGLTPTDTQYF
d_call: -; j_call: TRBJ1-5; v_call: TRBV6-1; clone_size: medium-sized; cdr3_aa: CASSERRSSGQPQHF
d_call: TRBD1; j_call: TRBJ1-5; v_call: TRBV19; clone_size: -; cdr3_aa: CASLTGTDPFSNQPQHF
d_call: TRBD2; j_call: TRBJ2-1; v_call: TRBV7-2; clone_size: -; cdr3_aa: CASSSQVFSGGVNEQFF
d_call: -; j_call: TRBJ1-2; v_call: TRBV6-1; clone_size: -; cdr3_aa: CASSDSGIYGYTF
d_call: -; j_call: TRBJ2-5; v_call: TRBV6-5; clone_size: once; cdr3_aa: CASSNTVAAQETQYF
d_call: TRBD2; j_call: TRBJ2-1; v_call: TRBV10-3; clone_size: -; cdr3_aa: CAISRGGANEQFF
d_call: TRBD1; j_call: TRBJ1-1; v_call: TRBV5-1; clone_size: once; cdr3_aa: CASRSPQTGGALNTEAFF
d_call: TRBD2; j_call: TRBJ2-7; v_call: TRBV19; clone_size: -; cdr3_aa: CATRGGSSYEQYF
d_call: -; j_call: TRBJ1-1; v_call: TRBV10-1; clone_size: -; cdr3_aa: CASSEGLGTEAFF
d_call: TRBD1; j_call: TRBJ1-6; v_call: TRBV12-5; clone_size: -; cdr3_aa: CASGLVHGDRVGPLHF
d_call: TRBD1; j_call: TRBJ2-2; v_call: TRBV5-6; clone_size: -; cdr3_aa: CASSFGQGAAGELFF
d_call: TRBD2; j_call: TRBJ2-3; v_call: TRBV5-1; clone_size: -; cdr3_aa: CASSLEGGGFTDTQYF
d_call: -; j_call: TRBJ1-3; v_call: TRBV5-1; clone_size: -; cdr3_aa: CASSLAGTHFGNTIYF
d_call: TRBD2; j_call: TRBJ2-3; v_call: TRBV25-1; clone_size: -; cdr3_aa: CASSPGLAGGTDTQYF
d_call: TRBD1; j_call: TRBJ2-2; v_call: TRBV5-1; clone_size: -; cdr3_aa: CASSMSYRGFGGELFF
d_call: TRBD1; j_call: TRBJ1-1; v_call: TRBV11-1; clone_size: -; cdr3_aa: CASSFGTGVNEAFF
d_call: TRBD1; j_call: TRBJ1-2; v_call: TRBV29-1; clone_size: -; cdr3_aa: CSVAYRGVVGYTF
d_call: TRBD1; j_call: TRBJ2-5; v_call: TRBV10-2; clone_size: -; cdr3_aa: CASTWTGENGETQYF
d_call: -; j_call: TRBJ2-7; v_call: TRBV7-2; clone_size: -; cdr3_aa: CASSARSGYEQYF
d_call: TRBD1; j_call: TRBJ2-2; v_call: TRBV10-2; clone_size: -; cdr3_aa: CASRTQGALLVNTGELFF
d_call: TRBD1; j_call: TRBJ1-3; v_call: TRBV3-1/TRBV3-2; clone_size: -; cdr3_aa: CASSPTGGSGNTIYF
d_call: TRBD1; j_call: TRBJ2-3; v_call: TRBV12-5; clone_size: -; cdr3_aa: CASRKQGSTDTQYF
d_call: TRBD1; j_call: TRBJ1-2; v_call: TRBV28; clone_size: -; cdr3_aa: CASGTGTANYGYTF
d_call: -; j_call: TRBJ2-1; v_call: TRBV7-9; clone_size: -; cdr3_aa: CASSLTEVSSYNEQFF
d_call: -; j_call: TRBJ1-2; v_call: TRBV4-2; clone_size: -; cdr3_aa: CASSQDVGDYGYTF
d_call: TRBD1; j_call: TRBJ1-2; v_call: TRBV19; clone_size: once; cdr3_aa: CASHTQGALGYTF
d_call: TRBD1; j_call: TRBJ1-2; v_call: TRBV19; clone_size: -; cdr3_aa: CASSSRTGGTANYGYTF
d_call: TRBD1; j_call: TRBJ1-3; v_call: TRBV5-1; clone_size: -; cdr3_aa: CASSPGQGRNTIYF
d_call: -; j_call: TRBJ1-2; v_call: TRBV3-1/TRBV3-2; clone_size: -; cdr3_aa: CASSRGDSGYTF
d_call: -; j_call: TRBJ2-3; v_call: TRBV29-1; clone_size: -; cdr3_aa: CSVDSTDTQYF
d_call: TRBD1; j_call: TRBJ1-4; v_call: TRBV30; clone_size: -; cdr3_aa: CAWAQGPNEKLFF
d_call: TRBD1; j_call: TRBJ2-2; v_call: TRBV24-1; clone_size: once; cdr3_aa: CATRGQGYTGELFF
d_call: -; j_call: TRBJ1-1; v_call: TRBV19; clone_size: -; cdr3_aa: CASKTGNTEAFF
d_call: -; j_call: TRBJ1-4; v_call: TRBV6-5; clone_size: -; cdr3_aa: CATSLRGNEKLFF
d_call: -; j_call: TRBJ2-7; v_call: TRBV21-1; clone_size: -; cdr3_aa: CASSKAGIGQPSDEQYF
d_call: TRBD1; j_call: TRBJ2-2; v_call: TRBV11-3; clone_size: few; cdr3_aa: CASSSGTGYTGELFF
d_call: TRBD2; j_call: TRBJ2-1; v_call: TRBV19; clone_size: -; cdr3_aa: CASSIVGRGGAGEQFF
d_call: -; j_call: TRBJ2-7; v_call: TRBV11-2; clone_size: few; cdr3_aa: CASSPSDSHEQYF
d_call: -; j_call: TRBJ1-2; v_call: TRBV6-5; clone_size: -; cdr3_aa: CASQKMYGYTF
d_call: TRBD1; j_call: TRBJ1-2; v_call: TRBV11-2; clone_size: -; cdr3_aa: CASSSFPGTGGFGYTF
d_call: -; j_call: TRBJ2-2; v_call: TRBV10-2; clone_size: few; cdr3_aa: CASGGAGDTGELFF
d_call: TRBD1; j_call: TRBJ2-2; v_call: TRBV5-4; clone_size: -; cdr3_aa: CASSNQGVDPTGELFF
d_call: -; j_call: TRBJ2-1; v_call: TRBV2; clone_size: once; cdr3_aa: CASSVWHYNEQFF
d_call: -; j_call: TRBJ1-2; v_call: TRBV1; clone_size: -; cdr3_aa: CTSSQEGLNYGYTF
d_call: TRBD1; j_call: TRBJ2-2; v_call: TRBV9; clone_size: -; cdr3_aa: CASRAQGDGFGELFF
d_call: TRBD1; j_call: TRBJ1-2; v_call: TRBV7-9; clone_size: -; cdr3_aa: CASSATGGLQGYTF
d_call: -; j_call: TRBJ1-2; v_call: TRBV5-1; clone_size: -; cdr3_aa: CASSQGQNYGYTF
d_call: -; j_call: TRBJ2-3; v_call: TRBV6-4; clone_size: -; cdr3_aa: CASSPSGGADTQYF
d_call: -; j_call: TRBJ2-1; v_call: TRBV4-1; clone_size: -; cdr3_aa: CASSQDVQGTPPYNEQFF
d_call: -; j_call: TRBJ2-2; v_call: TRBV10-2; clone_size: -; cdr3_aa: CASSERHSTGELFF
d_call: -; j_call: TRBJ2-2; v_call: TRBV24-1; clone_size: -; cdr3_aa: CATQGGTNTGELFF
d_call: -; j_call: TRBJ2-6; v_call: TRBV19; clone_size: -; cdr3_aa: CASSLTRSGANVLTF